This T cell receptor (beta chain) was sequenced for a study of blood T cell repertoires in COVID-19. Study-wide background: COVID-19 samples collected from the United States, Italy and Spain covered acute and convalescent phases.

The V gene lost 3 bases and the J gene lost 3 bases, with 6 bases spanning the gap. CDR3 size: 12 residues. The germline gives CDR1 MDHEN, CDR2 SYDVKM. Original handling: For nucleated cells, counts were estimated from reference gene primer amplification. Method: immunoSEQ multiplex PCR; TCRdb's copy keeps in-frame clones and lacks some. That table furnishes V, J and clone size, whereas the DNA furnished D and trimming. The sample holds 140,000 to 150,000 clones, roughly 75% seen once. The sample holds many counts of this clone. Other DNA sequences in this specimen translate into the identical CDR3. Individuals drawn from 24 US areas were about 18 to 95 years old. Among Cohort 3 donors, those recovered had two negative PCRs, clearance, or symptom resolution.

Material for sequencing was PBMCs or T cells enriched from blood (not recorded which). The origin of this receptor is a woman in her forties or fifties who had recovered from COVID-19. The chain employs TRBV28 and TRBJ2-7, with no clear D. CDR3 nucleotide sequence: TGTGCCAGCAGTTTCCAAAACTACGAGCAGTACTTC. This codes for CASSFQNYEQYF.